The rows below give T cell receptor beta chains drawn from one sample of a study of cytomegalovirus exposure and HLA in healthy donors. The method was immunoSEQ multiplex PCR; TCRdb's version includes in-frame clones alone and lacks a portion of them. Here the sample spans around 200,000 clones, 84% being singletons. Sequencing used PBMCs. These receptors were obtained from a woman aged 18-29 years in good health and CMV-seropositive. CDR3s include the opening cysteine and the closing phenylalanine or tryptophan. A D gene is named only where the DNA matches it firmly. The listing skips clone size in some rows; elsewhere it reads once, few, many or a size class.

clone_size	d_call	j_call	v_call	cdr3_nt	cdr3_aa
.	.	TRBJ1-1	TRBV19	TGTGCCAGGGTTTTCCAGGGCACTGAAGCTTTCTTT	CARVFQGTEAFF
once	TRBD1	TRBJ1-4	TRBV25-1	TGTGCCAGCAGTGATTCTCGACAGGGTGGAGAAAAACTGTTTTTT	CASSDSRQGGEKLFF
.	.	TRBJ1-1	TRBV6-4	TGTGCCAGCAGTGTGGGGGGTGAGGACACTGAAGCTTTCTTT	CASSVGGEDTEAFF
.	TRBD1	TRBJ2-7	TRBV27	TGTGCCAGCAGCCGAAAACCGGGACAGGGGACATCCGAGCAGTACTTC	CASSRKPGQGTSEQYF
.	.	TRBJ1-2	TRBV4-1	TGCGCCAGCAGCCTCCAGGGGCCTCAGGATGGCTACACCTTC	CASSLQGPQDGYTF
.	TRBD1	TRBJ1-1	TRBV2	TGTGCCAGCAGTGACAGTCCCGGACAGGGGAACACTGAAGCTTTCTTT	CASSDSPGQGNTEAFF
.	TRBD1	TRBJ2-2	TRBV5-1	TGCGCCAGCAGCTTGAAAACAGGGGCCACCGGGGAGCTGTTTTTT	CASSLKTGATGELFF
.	.	TRBJ1-6	TRBV27	TGTGCCAGCAGTCCCCCGCGGGGGCGGAACTCACCCCTCCACTTT	CASSPPRGRNSPLHF
.	.	TRBJ2-7	TRBV6-1	TGTGCCAGCAGTGTATACGTTGGCGGGGCCCCCTCCTACGAGCAGTACTTC	CASSVYVGGAPSYEQYF
many	TRBD1	TRBJ2-1	TRBV7-9	TGTGCCAGCAGCTTCCGGGACAGGGAGGAAGAGCAGTTCTTC	CASSFRDREEEQFF
.	TRBD1	TRBJ2-1	TRBV6-1	TGTGCCAGCAGTGAACACAGGGGCAATGAGCAGTTCTTC	CASSEHRGNEQFF
.	TRBD2	TRBJ2-2	TRBV9	TGTGCCAGCAGCCCACAAAGCGGGGGGGCCCCCGGGGAGCTGTTTTTT	CASSPQSGGAPGELFF
few	.	TRBJ1-1	TRBV19	TGTGCCAGTAGTCTAGGCTTTTCGGGGATTGGTACTGAAGCTTTCTTT	CASSLGFSGIGTEAFF
.	.	TRBJ1-5	TRBV5-1	TGCGCCAGCAGCCCTGAGGGGGGGCTCAATCAGCCCCAGCATTTT	CASSPEGGLNQPQHF
.	.	TRBJ2-2	TRBV2	TGTGCCAGCAGGACGGGAGAGAACACCGGGGAGCTGTTTTTT	CASRTGENTGELFF
few	TRBD1	TRBJ1-6	TRBV19	TGTGCCAGTAAACCTACAGGGGAGACCGGGAGACGTCCCCTCCACTTT	CASKPTGETGRRPLHF
.	.	TRBJ1-6	TRBV5-1	TGCGCCAGCAGCTTTATAGGGGATAATTCACCCCTCCACTTT	CASSFIGDNSPLHF
.	.	TRBJ2-3	TRBV9	TGTGCCAGCAGCGTAACAGCTAGCGGCACAGATACGCAGTATTTT	CASSVTASGTDTQYF
.	.	TRBJ1-5	TRBV4-1	TGCGCCAGCAGCCCCGACCAGGGCGCAGGTCAGCCCCAGCATTTT	CASSPDQGAGQPQHF
.	.	TRBJ2-5	TRBV25-1	TGTGCCAGCAGTGAATGGGCGGGGCAAGAGACCCAGTACTTC	CASSEWAGQETQYF
.	.	TRBJ1-6	TRBV6-5	TGTGCCAGCAGCCGCAGTAATTCACCCCTCCACTTT	CASSRSNSPLHF
.	.	TRBJ1-2	TRBV2	TGTGCCACCGTAACAGGGTCAGGACGGAGACAAGGTGGGGGCTACACCTTC	CATVTGSGRRQGGGYTF
.	.	TRBJ1-1	TRBV5-4	TGTGCCAGCAGCATCCGCCCCGGGCAGGGGAACACTGAAGCTTTCTTT	CASSIRPGQGNTEAFF
.	.	TRBJ2-2	TRBV18	TGTGCCAGCTCACCAACGCGGGGCCTGAACACCGGGGAGCTGTTTTTT	CASSPTRGLNTGELFF
.	TRBD1	TRBJ1-1	TRBV9	TGTGCCAGCAGCGTAGGGACAGGGAGGGAAACTGAAGCTTTCTTT	CASSVGTGRETEAFF
.	.	TRBJ2-1	TRBV5-6	TGTGCCAGCAGCTGGGCGAAAGAGCAGTTCTTC	CASSWAKEQFF
.	.	TRBJ2-3	TRBV7-3	TGTGCCAGCAGCTTTGGGAGGTATCCGCAGTATTTT	CASSFGRYPQYF
.	.	TRBJ1-1	TRBV27	TGTGCCAGCAGAATCCGAAGAGGGAGTGAAGCTTTCTTT	CASRIRRGSEAFF
once	.	TRBJ2-2	TRBV4-1	TGCGCCAGCAGCCAAGCCGGCGGGGAGCTGTTTTTT	CASSQAGGELFF
.	.	TRBJ2-1	TRBV6-4	TGTGCCAGCAGCCAAACCAACGGGGTTTCCAATGAGCAGTTCTTC	CASSQTNGVSNEQFF
.	TRBD2	TRBJ2-1	TRBV4-1	TGCGCCAGCAGCCAAGATACACGGGGGGGCCTGTTAGATGAGCAGTTCTTC	CASSQDTRGGLLDEQFF
.	.	TRBJ1-1	TRBV5-8	TGTGCCAGCAGCTTCGGTCATGAAGCTTTCTTT	CASSFGHEAFF
.	TRBD2	TRBJ2-2	TRBV15	TGTGCCACCAGGGAGTCCGGGGGGGCGACCGGGGAGCTGTTTTTT	CATRESGGATGELFF
few	.	TRBJ1-1	TRBV7-9	TGTGCCAGCAGTCCAGGGTATAGGTCTGAAGCTTTCTTT	CASSPGYRSEAFF
.	.	TRBJ2-7	TRBV7-9	TGTGCCAGCAGCTTCTCGTTCGAGCAGTACTTC	CASSFSFEQYF
.	.	TRBJ2-7	TRBV7-2	TGTGCCAGCAGCGCCCTTTGGGGCAGTACCTACGAGCAGTACTTC	CASSALWGSTYEQYF
.	.	TRBJ1-1	TRBV6-1	TGTGCCAGCAGTGAGGGGGCGTGGACTGAAGCTTTCTTT	CASSEGAWTEAFF
.	.	TRBJ1-2	TRBV25-1	TGTGCCATCAAATCACTTAGGGACATCTACTATGGCTACACCTTC	CAIKSLRDIYYGYTF
.	.	TRBJ1-6	TRBV6-5	TGTGCCAGCAGTACGGGGGGGCCCCTCCACTTT	CASSTGGPLHF
.	TRBD2	TRBJ2-5	TRBV2	TGTGCCAGCAGTGAAGACCGGAGCGGGGGCCACCAAGAGACCCAGTACTTC	CASSEDRSGGHQETQYF